This T cell receptor beta chain was captured in a study of T cell repertoires and HLA-DP antigens. Study-level background: CD4+ T cells were cocultured with HeLa cells expressing HLA-DP.

For this clone: What it binds is not known.

The germline CDR1 and CDR2 sequences are MNHEY and SMNVEV (reference sequence). Trimming stripped 6 bases from V and 1 base from J, with 12 bases between. This CDR3 is 15 amino acids long. This table comes from immunoSEQ multiplex PCR, and its TCRdb copy is limited to in-frame clones, with some not included. The table records 65,000 to 90,000 clones, about four fifths of them present only once. This clonotype originated in a man between 60 and 75 years old in good health and CMV-seronegative. This chain connects TRBV27 to TRBJ1-4; D is undetermined. Sequencing was performed on CD4+ T cells from PBMCs. The CDR3 region is CASSPFRVTNEKLFF. In DNA form, the CDR3 reads TGTGCCAGCAGCCCGTTCCGGGTAACTAATGAAAAACTGTTTTTT.